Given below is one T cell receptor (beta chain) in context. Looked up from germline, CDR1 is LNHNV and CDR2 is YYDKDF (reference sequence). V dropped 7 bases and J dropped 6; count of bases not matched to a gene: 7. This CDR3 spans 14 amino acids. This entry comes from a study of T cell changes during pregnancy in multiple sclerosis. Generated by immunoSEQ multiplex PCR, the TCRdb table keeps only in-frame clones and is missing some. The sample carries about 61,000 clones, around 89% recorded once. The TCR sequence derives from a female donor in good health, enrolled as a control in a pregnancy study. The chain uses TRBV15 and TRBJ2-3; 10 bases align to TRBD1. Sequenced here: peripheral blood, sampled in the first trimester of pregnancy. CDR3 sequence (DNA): TGTGCCACCACCGTGACAGGGGGCTTCGATACGCAGTATTTT. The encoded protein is CATTVTGGFDTQYF.